The sequence of this TCR beta chain was determined in a study of blood T cell repertoires in COVID-19. Study-wide background: Sources were T cells, B-cell-depleted T cells, or PBMCs; the material itself was cDNA or gDNA.

Recovered status applied to Cohort 3 donors who had two consecutive negative PCRs. It also applied to those with clearance or with symptom resolution. A few counts support this clone. The authors' processing: Nucleated cell number was recorded as an estimate derived from reference gene primer amplification. Clones were sequenced by immunoSEQ multiplex PCR, and TCRdb holds only the in-frame ones, with some missing. The V and J calls and clone size come from that table; D and trimming were worked out from the DNA. The repertoire holds 150,000 or so clones, with nearly 80% as singletons. V lost 4 bases and J lost 8; bases outside the gene matches: 8. CDR1 and CDR2 from the germline V gene are LGHDT and YNNKEL (reference sequence). The CDR3 loop spans 15 amino acids.

The chain recombines TRBV3-1 (or the pseudogene TRBV3-2) with TRBJ1-4, with 9 bases identical to TRBD1. The source of this sequence is a woman in her 50s who had recovered from COVID-19. The specimen was PBMCs or T cells enriched from blood (not recorded which). The CDR3 DNA follows: TGTGCCAGCAGCCGCTCGGACAGGGGTGGCGAAAAACTGTTTTTT. It is translated as CASSRSDRGGEKLFF.